One TCR beta chain is described in this entry. TCRdb's table, derived via immunoSEQ multiplex PCR, lists solely in-frame clones and lacks some. This table holds fewer than 400,000 clones, less than 85% found once. This specimen comes from a study of shared clonotypes between healthy human individuals. Germline V gives CDR1 MNHNS, CDR2 SASEGT. V was cut by 4 bases and J by 8 bases, with 17 bases left in between. The CDR3 consists of 15 residues. This chain links TRBV6-1 with TRBJ1-4; the D is unclear. What was sequenced was memory CD4+ T cells sorted from blood. Subset indicated: CD45RA-negative fraction. The clonotype was recovered from a man aged 25 to 40 in good health. Here the CDR3 reads CASSASVRDEEKLFF. CDR3 nucleotide sequence: TGTGCCAGCAGTGCTAGTGTGAGGGATGAGGAAAAACTGTTTTTT.